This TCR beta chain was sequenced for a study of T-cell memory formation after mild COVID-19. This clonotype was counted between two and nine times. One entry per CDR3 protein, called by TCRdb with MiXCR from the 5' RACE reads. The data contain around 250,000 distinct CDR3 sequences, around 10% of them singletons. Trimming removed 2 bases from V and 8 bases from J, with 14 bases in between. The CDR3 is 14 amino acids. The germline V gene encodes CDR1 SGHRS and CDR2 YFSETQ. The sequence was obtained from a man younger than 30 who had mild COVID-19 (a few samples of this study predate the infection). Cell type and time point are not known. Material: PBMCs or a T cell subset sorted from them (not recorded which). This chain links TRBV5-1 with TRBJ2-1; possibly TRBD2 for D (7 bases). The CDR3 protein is CASSFGGGEDEQFF. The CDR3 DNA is TGCGCCAGCAGCTTTGGAGGGGGGGAGGATGAGCAGTTCTTC. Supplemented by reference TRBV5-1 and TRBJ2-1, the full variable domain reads KAGVTQTPRYLIKTRGQQVTLSCSPISGHRSVSWYQQTPGQGLQFLFEYFSETQRNKGNFPGRFSGRQFSNSRSEMNVSTLELGDSALYLCASSFGGGEDEQFFGPGTRLTVL.